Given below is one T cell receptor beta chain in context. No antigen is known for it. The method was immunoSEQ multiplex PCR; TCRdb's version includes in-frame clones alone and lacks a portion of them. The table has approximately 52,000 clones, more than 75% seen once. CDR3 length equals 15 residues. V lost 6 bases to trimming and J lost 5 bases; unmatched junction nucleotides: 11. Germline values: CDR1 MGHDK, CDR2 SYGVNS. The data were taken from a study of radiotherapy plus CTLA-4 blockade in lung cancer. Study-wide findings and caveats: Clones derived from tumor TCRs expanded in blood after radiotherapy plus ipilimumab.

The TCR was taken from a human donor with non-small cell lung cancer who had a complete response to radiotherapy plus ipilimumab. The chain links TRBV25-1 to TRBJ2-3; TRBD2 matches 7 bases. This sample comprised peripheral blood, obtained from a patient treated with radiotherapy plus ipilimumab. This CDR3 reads CASSPWGGVGDTQYF. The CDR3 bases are TGTGCCAGCAGCCCATGGGGAGGGGTCGGAGATACGCAGTATTTT.